Sequencing of this TCR beta chain was carried out in a study of blood T cell repertoires in COVID-19. Study-level information: Donors in the United States, Italy and Spain gave samples during acute or convalescent COVID-19. PBMCs, B-cell-depleted T cells, or T cells were the source of the cDNA or gDNA that made up the material.

This CDR3 is 17 amino acids long. CDR1 MRHNA and CDR2 SNTAGT come from the germline V gene. Losses at the gene ends were 3 bases for V and 9 bases for J; bases not matched to a gene: 17. Per the authors' pipeline: Amplification of reference gene primers was used by the study to estimate nucleated cell counts. Produced via immunoSEQ multiplex PCR; TCRdb's table is partial and in-frame only. V, J and clone size derive from that table, while D and trimming were established from the DNA sequence. Here the sample spans hundreds of thousands of clones, 88% being singletons. This sequence originates from a woman between 45 and 65 years old with active or convalescent COVID-19. Specimen: peripheral blood. The rearrangement joins TRBV6-4 to TRBJ1-2, with TRBD1 identical over 9 bases. The CDR3 spells CASSEGTGTASPGRYTF. In DNA form, the CDR3 reads TGTGCCAGCAGTGAAGGGACAGGGACCGCTTCCCCGGGTCGCTACACCTTC.